This T cell receptor beta chain emerged from a study of CDR3 diversity in severe acne. Each CDR3 protein gets one entry after TCRdb re-called the PCR reads with MiXCR. The sample carries roughly 93,000 distinct CDR3 sequences, approximately 54% recorded once. CDR1 and CDR2 (germline): GTSNPN, SVGIG (reference sequence). There are 11 residues in the CDR3. On this clonotype itself: Mismatch with germline at one junction end may stem from a read error.

The chain has TRBV30 and TRBJ1-1, with no clear D. Sequencing was carried out using blood. This receptor was obtained from a male donor with severe acne vulgaris. This CDR3 is CAYIGVTEVFF. The CDR3 DNA reads as TGTGCCTACATAGGTGTTACTGAAGTTTTCTTT. Filled out from reference TRBV30 and TRBJ1-1, the complete variable domain reads SQTIHQWPATLVQPVGSPLSLECTVEGTSNPNLYWYRQAAGRGLQLLFYSVGIGQISSEVPQNLSASRPQDRQFILSSKKLLLSDSGFYLCAYIGVTEVFFGQGTRLTVV.